The 28 T cell receptor beta chains listed next were all sequenced from one sample in a study of T cell responses to AZD1222 COVID-19 vaccine. Clones were sequenced by immunoSEQ multiplex PCR, and TCRdb holds only the in-frame ones, with some missing. The profile covers roughly 120,000 clones, with around 90% appearing a single time and roughly 4.5% taken by the ten largest. The source was peripheral blood, collected on day 0 of AZD1222 vaccination. All receptors come from an adult in good health.

The count of this clone is one. The J gene is TRBJ2-1, the V gene TRBV10-3; 15 bases map to TRBD2. V lost 6 bases and J lost 4; bases outside the gene matches: 1. Germline-derived CDR1 and CDR2 are ENHRY and SYGVKD. The CDR3 extends over 15 amino acids. This chain's CDR3 is CAIRGLAGGYNEQFF. The CDR3 DNA reads as TGTGCCATCAGGGGACTAGCGGGGGGATACAATGAGCAGTTCTTC.

The rearrangement uses TRBV19 and TRBJ1-5; 10 positions match TRBD1. Germline CDR1 and CDR2: LNHDA and SQIVND (reference sequence). J gave up 6 bases and V 6 bases, and 2 bases lay outside the gene matches. The CDR3 sequence is 13 residues long. CDR3 DNA sequence: TGTGCCAGTAGGGACAGGGGGATTCAGCCCCAGCATTTT. Amino acids: CASRDRGIQPQHF. The entire variable domain, with the rest obtained from reference TRBV19 and TRBJ1-5, is as follows: DGGITQSPKYLFRKEGQNVTLSCEQNLNHDAMYWYRQDPGQGLRLIYYSQIVNDFQKGDIAEGYSVSREKKESFPLTVTSAQKNPTAFYLCASRDRGIQPQHFGDGTRLSIL.

This clone was observed a few times. The chain is built from TRBV5-6 and TRBJ2-1; D is undetermined. Germline CDR1 and CDR2: SGHDT and YYEEEE. This CDR3 region has 16 residues. V was shortened by 6 bases and J by 6 bases, with 22 bases between the two germline ends. The CDR3 region has the DNA TGTGCCAGCATCATACCCAGGACCCGCCTGGGCAATGAGCAGTTCTTC. This encodes CASIIPRTRLGNEQFF.

The rearrangement joins TRBV6-5 to TRBJ1-1, with D possibly being TRBD1 (5 bases). Trimming cost V 6 bases and J 8 bases, with 10 bases left between them. This CDR3 comprises 11 residues. Germline V gene sequence: CDR1 MNHEY, CDR2 SVGAGI. The CDR3 region has the DNA TGTGCCAGCAGCGGGACTTACGAAGCTTTCTTT. As protein: CASSGTYEAFF.

This chain links TRBV5-4 with TRBJ2-7; tentatively, D is TRBD1 (5 bases). The CDR3 sequence is 14 residues long. V was trimmed by 0 bases and J by 0 bases, leaving 7 bases between them. CDR1 SGHNT and CDR2 YYREEE come from the germline V gene (reference sequence). CDR3 nucleotides: TGTGCCAGCAGCTTGGGGGGCGACTCCTACGAGCAGTACTTC. It translates to CASSLGGDSYEQYF. The full variable domain, rest sourced from reference TRBV5-4 and TRBJ2-7, is ETGVTQSPTHLIKTRGQQVTLRCSSQSGHNTVSWYQQALGQGPQFIFQYYREEENGRGNFPPRFSGLQFPNYSSELNVNALELDDSALYLCASSLGGDSYEQYFGPGTRLTVT.

In this sample, this clone turned up once. This chain links TRBV11-2 with TRBJ2-7, with TRBD1 identical over 9 bases. CDR1 is SGHAT, CDR2 FQNNGV, per germline. Trimming at V came to 4 bases and at J to 2 bases, leaving 3 bases not matched to a gene. The CDR3 is 14 residues long. CDR3 loop: CASSWDRATYEQYF. As DNA, the CDR3 is TGTGCCAGCAGCTGGGACAGGGCCACCTACGAGCAGTACTTC. The full variable domain, in which reference TRBV11-2 and TRBJ2-7 provide the parts outside the CDR3, is EAGVAQSPRYKIIEKRQSVAFWCNPISGHATLYWYQQILGQGPKLLIQFQNNGVVDDSQLPKDRFSAERLKGVDSTLKIQPAKLEDSAVYLCASSWDRATYEQYFGPGTRLTVT.

V gene TRBV7-8 combines with J gene TRBJ2-5, with D possibly called TRBD1 or TRBD2 (5 bases each). The germline V and J ends were trimmed by 1 base and 1 base, with 10 bases remaining between them. The germline V gene encodes CDR1 SGHVS and CDR2 FQNEAQ. There are 15 residues in the CDR3. The CDR3 spells CASSLGPGPQETQYF. Written as DNA, the CDR3 is TGTGCCAGCAGCTTAGGACCGGGACCCCAAGAGACCCAGTACTTC.

V and J are TRBV5-1 and TRBJ2-1; perhaps D is TRBD1 or TRBD2 (5 bases each). The CDR3 has 18 amino acids. V lost 0 bases and J lost 1, with 17 bases in between. CDR1 SGHRS and CDR2 YFSETQ come from the germline V gene. In DNA form, the CDR3 reads TGCGCCAGCAGCTTGGCGGCAGGGAGTCGAGGTTCCTACAATGAGCAGTTCTTC. Translated: CASSLAAGSRGSYNEQFF. The variable domain in full, completed from reference TRBV5-1 and TRBJ2-1, reads KAGVTQTPRYLIKTRGQQVTLSCSPISGHRSVSWYQQTPGQGLQFLFEYFSETQRNKGNFPGRFSGRQFSNSRSEMNVSTLELGDSALYLCASSLAAGSRGSYNEQFFGPGTRLTVL.

The chain employs TRBV5-1 and TRBJ1-1, with D possibly matching TRBD1 (5 bases). CDR1 SGHRS and CDR2 YFSETQ come from the germline V gene. V shed 4 bases and J shed 2 bases, with 15 bases lying between them. The CDR3 sequence is 15 residues long. The CDR3 region has the DNA TGCGCCAGCAGCGTTGAGGGACGGGGAAACACTGAAGCTTTCTTT. Amino acids: CASSVEGRGNTEAFF.

The CDR3 region is CASSQEAVNREETQYF. Here the CDR3 DNA reads TGTGCCAGCAGCCAAGAAGCAGTGAACAGAGAAGAGACCCAGTACTTC. V gene TRBV3-1 (or the pseudogene TRBV3-2) combines with J gene TRBJ2-5; D is unclear. Germline CDR1 and CDR2: LGHDT and YNNKEL (reference sequence). V lost 0 bases and J lost 3, with 14 bases in between. The CDR3 consists of 16 residues.

This chain links TRBV7-9 with TRBJ1-5; the match to TRBD1 covers 7 bases. This CDR3 is built from 14 residues. Germline assignment: CDR1 SEHNR and CDR2 FQNEAQ (reference sequence). Trimming took 7 bases from V and 4 from J; bases not matched to a gene: 7. DNA of the CDR3: TGTGCCAGCAACCCGACAGGGAGGAATCAGCCCCAGCATTTT. Amino acids: CASNPTGRNQPQHF. Using reference TRBV7-9 and TRBJ1-5 for the parts outside the CDR3, the full variable domain is DTGVSQNPRHKITKRGQNVTFRCDPISEHNRLYWYRQTLGQGPEFLTYFQNEAQLEKSRLLSDRFSAERPKGSFSTLEIQRTEQGDSAMYLCASNPTGRNQPQHFGDGTRLSIL.

The rearrangement uses TRBV21-1 and TRBJ1-2; the tabulated D call, TRBD1, remains unverified against the DNA. TRBV21-1 counts as a pseudogene. The CDR3 is made up of 17 amino acids. As DNA, the CDR3 is TGTGCCAGCAGCAATGCCCCTCGCGATGGGGGCGTGTCTGGCTACACCTTC. It yields the protein CASSNAPRDGGVSGYTF.

This clone was observed a few times. V usage is TRBV9 and J usage is TRBJ1-1, with D tentatively TRBD1 (6 bases). The CDR3 runs to 14 residues. Germline V CDR1 and CDR2: SGDLS, YYNGEE. The V and J ends lost 4 bases and 5 bases respectively, with 15 bases between them. The CDR3 loop reads CASSPGRGSTEAFF. The CDR3 DNA reads TGTGCCAGCAGCCCCGGCAGGGGATCGACTGAAGCTTTCTTT.

This clone showed up just a few times. The CDR3 loop reads CASSRGRPTYEQYF. CDR3 DNA: TGTGCCAGCAGCCGCGGACGACCGACCTACGAGCAGTACTTC. The chain has TRBV13 and TRBJ2-7, with D unclear. Per germline, CDR1 PRHDT and CDR2 FYEKMQ (reference sequence). V lost 5 bases and J 2 bases, leaving 13 bases between the germline ends. There are 14 residues in the CDR3.

This chain links TRBV28 with TRBJ2-2; 10 bases match TRBD2. From germline, CDR1 is MDHEN and CDR2 SYDVKM. The CDR3 length is 15 residues. Trimming removed 6 bases from V and 7 bases from J; junction bases left unmatched: 8. CDR3 DNA: TGTGCCAGCAGATTCAGCGGGAGGGCCGGCGGGGAGCTGTTTTTT. This sequence encodes CASRFSGRAGGELFF.

The rearrangement uses TRBV29-1 and TRBJ2-7; D unresolved. Trimming stripped 0 bases from V and 4 bases from J, with 7 bases between. Germline V gene sequence: CDR1 SQVTM, CDR2 ANQGSEA. CDR3 length equals 12 residues. The DNA of the CDR3 is TGCAGCGTTGAAGACAGCCCTTACGAGCAGTACTTC. Its translation: CSVEDSPYEQYF.

The V and J genes are TRBV6-5 and TRBJ2-2; 8 positions match TRBD2. CDR3 length: 16 residues. Germline lookup yields CDR1 MNHEY and CDR2 SVGAGI. V lost 0 bases to trimming and J lost 6 bases; unmatched junction nucleotides: 6. This CDR3 reads CASSYSGGGTPGELFF. Here the CDR3 DNA reads TGTGCCAGCAGTTACTCTGGCGGGGGGACCCCCGGGGAGCTGTTTTTT.

The chain couples TRBV14 to TRBJ2-7; D unresolved. CDR3 length: 15 residues. The germline V gene encodes CDR1 SGHDN and CDR2 FVKESK. Trimming took 2 bases from V and 0 from J, leaving 11 bases between them. The CDR3 nucleotides read TGTGCCAGCAGCCAAATCACAGCTAACTCCTACGAGCAGTACTTC. Translation gives CASSQITANSYEQYF. The whole variable domain, filled in from reference TRBV14 and TRBJ2-7, reads EAGVTQFPSHSVIEKGQTVTLRCDPISGHDNLYWYRRVMGKEIKFLLHFVKESKQDESGMPNNRFLAERTGGTYSTLKVQPAELEDSGVYFCASSQITANSYEQYFGPGTRLTVT.

This chain uses TRBV7-2 with TRBJ2-3; the match to TRBD2 covers 13 bases. The CDR3 is made up of 18 amino acids. Germline V lookup: CDR1 SGHTA, CDR2 FQGNSA. J lost 5 bases, V lost 5 bases, and 13 bases had no gene match. The CDR3 DNA sequence: TGTGCCAGCAGCCAAACTAGCGGGGGGGTACGCGTGGGAGATACGCAGTATTTT. Amino acid sequence: CASSQTSGGVRVGDTQYF.

V is TRBV29-1 and J is TRBJ1-5, with D possibly being TRBD1 (5 bases). Trimming shortened V by 7 bases and J by 2 bases, and 15 bases separated the two germline ends. In germline, CDR1 is SQVTM, CDR2 ANQGSEA. The CDR3 extends over 14 amino acids. The CDR3 nucleotides are TGCAGCGCCAGCGGGGGTTTTGGCAATCAGCCCCAGCATTTT. Its protein product is CSASGGFGNQPQHF.

The chain couples TRBV11-2 to TRBJ1-4, with D uncertain. Germline values: CDR1 SGHAT, CDR2 FQNNGV. The germline V and J ends were trimmed by 5 bases and 3 bases, with 13 bases remaining between them. This CDR3 spans 15 amino acids. CDR3 DNA sequence: TGTGCCAGCAGCCCCCAGACGGTCGCTAATGAAAAACTGTTTTTT. This gives the protein CASSPQTVANEKLFF.

This chain uses TRBV10-2 with TRBJ1-5; possible D gene TRBD1, 6 bases. Germline V gives CDR1 WSHSY, CDR2 SAAADI. The CDR3 contains 13 residues. Trimming pared 5 bases from V and 4 bases from J, leaving 9 bases between. The CDR3 protein is CASSTQGNQPQHF. The DNA for the CDR3 is TGCGCCAGCAGTACACAGGGAAATCAGCCCCAGCATTTT.

This sequence joins TRBV19 and TRBJ1-4; D perhaps matches TRBD1 (5 bases). This CDR3 is built from 14 residues. V shed 6 bases and J shed 8 bases, with 16 bases lying between them. Germline assignment: CDR1 LNHDA and CDR2 SQIVND (reference sequence). CDR3 nucleotide sequence: TGTGCCAGTAGCCCCCTCAGGGAAGGAGAAAAACTGTTTTTT. Translated: CASSPLREGEKLFF.

J is TRBJ1-3 and V is TRBV14, with D possibly being TRBD1 (5 bases). Between the trimmed V and J ends, which lost 4 bases and 0 bases, there was a span of 10 bases. The CDR3 covers 15 residues. The germline CDR1 and CDR2 sequences are SGHDN and FVKESK. The CDR3 nucleotides read TGTGCCAGCAGCCTTCGACAGATCTCTGGAAACACCATATATTTT. Translating gives CASSLRQISGNTIYF.

The chain uses TRBV30 and TRBJ1-5; tentatively, D is TRBD1 (5 bases). Deletions cut 1 base from V and 4 bases from J, with 14 bases between. The CDR3 runs 15 residues. Germline CDR1 GTSNPN, CDR2 SVGIG (reference sequence). CDR3 DNA sequence: TGTGCCTGGAGTGATGGGCAGGGTACAAATCAGCCCCAGCATTTT. Translating gives CAWSDGQGTNQPQHF.

V usage is TRBV4-3 and J usage is TRBJ1-2; a weak D match, TRBD1 (6 bases). V lost 0 bases and J lost 5, with 13 bases in between. The CDR3 runs 15 residues. Germline loops: CDR1 LGHNA, CDR2 YSLEER. The CDR3 protein is CASSQEWQGFYGYTF. The CDR3 nucleotides read TGCGCCAGCAGCCAAGAATGGCAGGGGTTTTATGGCTACACCTTC.

The rearrangement uses TRBV19 and TRBJ1-1; D not certain. From germline, CDR1 is LNHDA and CDR2 SQIVND (reference sequence). This CDR3 contains 14 residues. V was cut by 3 bases and J by 3 bases, with 11 bases left in between. The CDR3 DNA follows: TGTGCCAGTAGTATTGGCAGCCTCTACACTGAAGCTTTCTTT. Translated: CASSIGSLYTEAFF.

The chain links TRBV5-1 to TRBJ2-5; 10 bases agree with TRBD2. Germline V gene sequence: CDR1 SGHRS, CDR2 YFSETQ. The CDR3 is made up of 18 amino acids. J lost 4 bases, V lost 0 bases, and 12 bases had no gene match. CDR3 nucleotide sequence: TGCGCCAGCAGCTTGGCACCAGCTAGCGGGAGCGGTATAGAGACCCAGTACTTC. Amino acid sequence: CASSLAPASGSGIETQYF.